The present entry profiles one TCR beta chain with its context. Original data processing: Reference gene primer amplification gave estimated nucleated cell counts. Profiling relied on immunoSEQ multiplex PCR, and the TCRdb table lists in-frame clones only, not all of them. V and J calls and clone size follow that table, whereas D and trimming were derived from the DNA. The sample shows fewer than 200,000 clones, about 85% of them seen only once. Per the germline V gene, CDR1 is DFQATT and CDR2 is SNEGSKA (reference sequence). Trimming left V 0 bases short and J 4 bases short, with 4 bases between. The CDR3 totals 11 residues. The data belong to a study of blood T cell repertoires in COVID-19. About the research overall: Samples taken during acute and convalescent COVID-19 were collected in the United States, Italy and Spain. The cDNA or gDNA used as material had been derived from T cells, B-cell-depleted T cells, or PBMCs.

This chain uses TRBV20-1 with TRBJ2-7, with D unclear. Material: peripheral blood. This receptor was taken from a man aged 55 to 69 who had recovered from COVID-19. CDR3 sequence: CSARDIYEQYF. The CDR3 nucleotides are TGCAGTGCTAGAGATATATACGAGCAGTACTTC.